The rows below give T cell receptor beta chains drawn from one sample of a study of cytomegalovirus exposure and HLA in healthy donors. The method was immunoSEQ multiplex PCR; TCRdb's version includes in-frame clones alone and lacks a portion of them. Here the sample spans some 120,000 clones, 79% being singletons. The sample comprised PBMCs. These receptors all come from a man younger than 40 in good health and CMV-seropositive. Each CDR3 is given with its conserved first and last residue. Each record gives: J gene, V gene, CDR3 protein.

>TRBJ1-5|TRBV4-2
CASSLDRVGQPQHF
>TRBJ2-1|TRBV11-3
CASSFAGLTTYNEQFF
>TRBJ2-7|TRBV7-9
CSSSLGTGGVHEQYF
>TRBJ2-7|TRBV6-6
CASSYMGQPYEQYF
>TRBJ1-2|TRBV5-4
CASSLGQTYYGYTF
>TRBJ2-7|TRBV28
CASERSSYEQYF
>TRBJ2-2|TRBV29-1
CSVEGAFTGELFF
>TRBJ1-2|TRBV2
CASSKRLRQGPYGYTF
>TRBJ2-3|TRBV9
CASSGPGTSEDTQYF
>TRBJ1-2|TRBV11-2
CASTPTWRSGYGYTF
>TRBJ1-1|TRBV13
CASSPARWGERNTEAFF
>.|TRBV19
CASSIETTPGGRAYEQYF
>TRBJ1-3|TRBV7-2
CASSRGTDSGNTIYF
>TRBJ2-7|TRBV6-6
CASSYGTSAYEQYF
>TRBJ1-3|TRBV19
CASSAGGSSGNTIYF
>TRBJ2-7|TRBV9
CASSRAGGASEQYF
>TRBJ1-1|TRBV5-1
CASSLGQGAPGNTEAFF
>TRBJ2-3|TRBV7-2
CASSARLAGGSDTQYF
>TRBJ1-3|TRBV7-2
CASSLGGLGNTIYF
>TRBJ1-2|TRBV19
CASRMGGQGYGYTF
>TRBJ1-1|TRBV11-3
CASSLDGGPRNTEAFF
>TRBJ1-4|TRBV15
CATSPPQGLSNEKLFF
>TRBJ1-4|TRBV11-2
CASITRGNEKLFF
>TRBJ2-5|TRBV7-9
CSSSLDVSSGGPRETQYF
>TRBJ2-3|TRBV5-6
CASSFLAGFKDTQYF
>TRBJ2-5|TRBV4-3
CASSQERTGVGETQYF
>TRBJ1-1|TRBV6-6
CASSSTASRTEAFF
>TRBJ1-2|TRBV19
CASSRGSRTVVYGYTF
>TRBJ1-2|TRBV9
CASSVAAGYGYTF
>TRBJ2-1|TRBV11-3
CASSLRLAGGIYNEQFF